Listed below are T cell receptor beta chains from one sample, sequenced in a study of shared clonotypes between healthy human individuals. The protocol was immunoSEQ multiplex PCR, while the TCRdb copy is restricted to in-frame clones and leaves out a portion. The sample holds around 2.1 million clones; about 92% are singletons and the top ten take more than 1.5%. The material sequenced was naive CD8+ T cells from PBMCs. The receptors come from a man younger than 30 in good health. Some clones in this sample may be carry-over from other donors' samples. Each CDR3 is given with its conserved first and last residue. D genes are given only for firm matches.

j_gene: TRBJ2-7; v_gene: TRBV19; d_gene: -; CDR3nt: TGTGCCAGTAGCCTGAGGGACGGCGGCTCCTACGAGCAGTACTTC; CDR3aa: CASSLRDGGSYEQYF
j_gene: TRBJ1-1; v_gene: TRBV19; d_gene: -; CDR3nt: TGTGCCAGTAGTTACCCCGCCGGGGACACTGAAGCTTTCTTT; CDR3aa: CASSYPAGDTEAFF
j_gene: TRBJ1-2; v_gene: TRBV29-1; d_gene: -; CDR3nt: TGCAGCGCCTCGGACGGATTCTATGGCTACACCTTC; CDR3aa: CSASDGFYGYTF
j_gene: TRBJ2-7; v_gene: TRBV9; d_gene: -; CDR3nt: TGTGCCAGCAGCGGTACCTCCTACGAGCAGTACTTC; CDR3aa: CASSGTSYEQYF
j_gene: TRBJ2-1; v_gene: TRBV2; d_gene: TRBD2; CDR3nt: TGTGCCAGCAGTGGATCTGGGACTAGCGGGAGGGCCGGGGAGAATGAGCAGTTCTTC; CDR3aa: CASSGSGTSGRAGENEQFF
j_gene: TRBJ2-5; v_gene: TRBV4-1; d_gene: -; CDR3nt: TGCGCCAGCAGCCAAGGGTACCTGGGGGAGACCCAGTACTTC; CDR3aa: CASSQGYLGETQYF
j_gene: TRBJ1-1; v_gene: TRBV28; d_gene: -; CDR3nt: TGTGCCAGCACCCGCGGGGCCCCGTACACTGAAGCTTTCTTT; CDR3aa: CASTRGAPYTEAFF
j_gene: TRBJ2-1; v_gene: TRBV11-2; d_gene: -; CDR3nt: TGTGCCAGCAGCTTAGGGCCCCTCAGCGAGTTTGGAAATGAGCAGTTCTTC; CDR3aa: CASSLGPLSEFGNEQFF
j_gene: TRBJ2-2; v_gene: TRBV6-5; d_gene: -; CDR3nt: TGTGCCAGCACCTTAGCTTACACCGGGGAGCTGTTTTTT; CDR3aa: CASTLAYTGELFF
j_gene: TRBJ2-6; v_gene: TRBV7-6; d_gene: -; CDR3nt: TGTGCCAGCAGCTTAGACCCTGGGGCCAACGTCCTGACTTTC; CDR3aa: CASSLDPGANVLTF